The 31 T cell receptor beta chains below were found in one sample sequenced in a study of MAIT cells during Salmonella Paratyphi A infection. Time point meaning: before S. Paratyphi A challenge (baseline). The MAIT cell gate was Valpha7.2+ CD161+ T cells, sorted by flow cytometry. Study outcomes and limitations: Oligoclonal MAIT cells preferred TRBV20 and TRBV6, with usage seemingly unaffected by infection.

TCRdb passed the 5' RACE reads through MiXCR, listing each CDR3 protein once. The sample has about 1,400 distinct CDR3 sequences; around 52% are singletons. These receptors' antigens are unknown. Specimen: MAIT cells from blood, collected at the first sampling point of the challenge study. These receptors were taken from a person aged 18-70 years who was deliberately infected with Salmonella Paratyphi A in a paratyphoid fever challenge study.

The V gene is TRBV20-1, the J gene TRBJ2-7; 11 bases fit TRBD2. The CDR3 covers 16 residues. The J segment lost 5 bases and the V segment lost 6 bases, leaving 15 bases of the junction unmatched. The germline V gene encodes CDR1 DFQATT and CDR2 SNEGSKA (reference sequence). In nucleotides, the CDR3 is TGCAGTGCCAGCAGCCTGGATTCGACTAGCGGGAACGAGCAGTACTTC. It codes for CSASSLDSTSGNEQYF.

By frequency in the sample, this clonotype is large. V gene TRBV20-1 combines with J gene TRBJ2-3; 9 nucleotides line up with TRBD2. The V and J ends lost 0 bases and 2 bases, in that order; junction bases with no gene match: 6. The CDR3 is 16 amino acids. CDR1 is DFQATT and CDR2 is SNEGSKA in the germline V gene (reference sequence). CDR3 loop: CSARDLLAGTTDTQYF. Here the CDR3 DNA reads TGCAGTGCTAGAGATCTCCTAGCGGGGACCACAGATACGCAGTATTTT.

The chain couples TRBV6-4 to TRBJ2-3; D is perhaps TRBD1 (6 bases). The CDR3 runs 14 residues. CDR1 and CDR2 (germline): MRHNA, SNTAGT. Trimming took 2 bases from V and 2 from J, leaving 8 bases between them. The CDR3 region has the DNA TGTGCCAGCAGTGACGGACAGCCCACAGATACGCAGTATTTT. It is translated as CASSDGQPTDTQYF.

About this clonotype itself: A read error is likely, as this CDR3 ends without the conserved phenylalanine or tryptophan. The CDR3 DNA follows: TGTGCCAGCACGGTAGCGGGGGAAACCTACAATGGGCAGTTCTTA. This translates into CASTVAGETYNGQFL. This rearrangement joins TRBV6-1 to TRBJ2-1; TRBD2 matches at 9 bases. This CDR3 contains 15 residues. Per the germline V gene, CDR1 is MNHNS and CDR2 is SASEGT.

The count of this clonotype is one. This chain joins TRBV20-1 and TRBJ2-3; TRBD2 might be the D (6 bases). Germline V CDR1 and CDR2: DFQATT, SNEGSKA (reference sequence). V was clipped by 1 base and J by 12 bases, with 20 bases between them. This CDR3 spans 14 amino acids. CDR3 sequence reads: CSARAVLAQETQYF. The CDR3 DNA reads as TGCAGTGCTAGAGCCGTACTAGCCCAAGAGACCCAGTATTTT.

This rearrangement joins TRBV6-4 to TRBJ2-1, with TRBD1 identical over 9 bases. Trimming took 4 bases from V and 5 from J; bases not matched to a gene: 6. The germline gives CDR1 MRHNA, CDR2 SNTAGT. The CDR3 contains 15 residues. For the CDR3, the DNA is TGTGCCAGCAGTGTTTCGACAGGGGGACACAATGAGCAGTTCTTC. Translated, it gives CASSVSTGGHNEQFF.

By its share, this clonotype is medium-sized. The V call is TRBV3-1, the J call TRBJ2-3; D gene uncertain. CDR3 length: 17 residues. Trimming took off 4 bases at V and 2 bases at J, with 19 bases between the two ends. Germline V CDR1 and CDR2: LGHDT, YNNKEL (reference sequence). In DNA form, the CDR3 reads TGTGCCAGCAGCCGGACCCTAAGGGATATTTCCACAGATACGCAGTATTTT. It translates to CASSRTLRDISTDTQYF.

This rearrangement joins TRBV4-2 to TRBJ2-3; 8 bases are a match to TRBD2. The CDR3 loop spans 17 amino acids. CDR1 is LGHNA and CDR2 is YNFKEQ in the germline V gene. V shed 4 bases, J shed 4 bases, and the junction held 13 bases outside the gene matches. The CDR3, as DNA: TGTGCCAGCAGCCTCTCCGAGAGGGGTAGCGGGGCAGATACGCAGTATTTT. Translating gives CASSLSERGSGADTQYF.

By share, this clonotype ranks as large. The V call is TRBV24-1, the J call TRBJ2-1, with D perhaps given as TRBD1 or TRBD2 (5 bases each). The germline gives CDR1 KGHDR, CDR2 SFDVKD. V gave up 4 bases and J gave up 4 bases, with 10 bases separating them. The CDR3 contains 14 residues. CDR3 region: CATSEGTDYNEQFF. In DNA form, the CDR3 reads TGTGCCACCAGTGAAGGGACGGATTACAATGAGCAGTTCTTC.

This chain joins TRBV6-4 and TRBJ2-3; 7 bases line up with TRBD2. Trimming removed 2 bases from V and 4 bases from J; junction bases left unmatched: 6. Germline V gene lookup returns CDR1 MRHNA and CDR2 SNTAGT. The CDR3 has 15 residues. The CDR3 reads CASSDGDAGADTQYF. The CDR3 nucleotides are TGTGCCAGCAGTGACGGGGACGCGGGGGCAGATACGCAGTATTTT.

The CDR3 nucleotides read TGCGCCAGCAGCCAAGGACTAGCGGAGGTCACTGAAGCTTTCTTT. Residues: CASSQGLAEVTEAFF. The chain links TRBV4-3 to TRBJ1-1; the D is unclear. With 1 base removed from V and 4 bases from J, the gap between germline ends came to 13 bases. This CDR3 is built from 15 residues. Germline V gives CDR1 LGHNA, CDR2 YSLEER.

This clonotype was counted between two and nine times. The J gene is TRBJ2-7, the V gene TRBV6-2 or TRBV6-3, with D tentatively TRBD2 (5 bases). CDR1 MNHEY and CDR2 SVGEGT come from the germline V gene. CDR3 length equals 14 residues. Between the trimmed V and J ends, which lost 2 bases and 5 bases, there was a span of 13 bases. CDR3 in DNA: TGTGCCAGCAGTTACGCCACGGAGGCCCACGAGCAGTACTTC. It translates to CASSYATEAHEQYF.

V gene TRBV20-1 combines with J gene TRBJ2-1, with D possibly TRBD2 on 6 matching bases. Germline V lookup: CDR1 DFQATT, CDR2 SNEGSKA (reference sequence). V was clipped by 0 bases and J by 1 base, with 10 bases between them. This CDR3 comprises 15 residues. CDR3 DNA: TGCAGTGCTAGAGATGGGGGGATGTCCTACAATGAGCAGTTCTTC. Translated, it gives CSARDGGMSYNEQFF.

This clonotype was detected a few times. The chain combines TRBV20-1 with TRBJ2-5; tentative D call: TRBD2 (5 bases). CDR3 length equals 14 residues. V dropped 1 base and J dropped 1 base, with 10 bases sitting between them. Germline lookup yields CDR1 DFQATT and CDR2 SNEGSKA (reference sequence). The CDR3: CSARGRLAQETQYF. The CDR3 bases are TGCAGTGCTAGAGGCAGGCTAGCCCAAGAGACCCAGTACTTC.

This clonotype was seen a handful of times. It is likely a read error, because the conserved phenylalanine at the end of the CDR3 is missing. The limits of the CDR3 on the DNA are not certain, so only TCRdb's listed CDR3 is given. The chain links TRBV4-3 to TRBJ2-1; TRBD2 reflects the table's D call only, with no check against the DNA. The CDR3 spans 17 amino acids, including both terminal residues. Germline CDR1 and CDR2: LGHNA and YSLEER. CDR3 region: CASSQGLAERSYNEKGG.

This sequence joins TRBV6-4 and TRBJ1-4; 12 nucleotides agree with TRBD1. The CDR3 is 14 residues long. From germline, CDR1 is MRHNA and CDR2 SNTAGT. V gave up 2 bases and J gave up 8 bases; unmatched junction bases: 0. Written as DNA, the CDR3 is TGTGCCAGCAGTGACGGGACAGGGGGCGAAAAACTGTTTTTT. The encoded protein is CASSDGTGGEKLFF.

The V call is TRBV20-1, the J call TRBJ2-7; unclear D gene. The CDR3 is 9 residues long. Germline CDR1 is DFQATT and CDR2 is SNEGSKA (reference sequence). The CDR3 loop is CRLENEQYF. CDR3 nucleotide sequence: TGCAGGCTAGAAAACGAGCAGTACTTC.

The chain carries TRBV20-1 and TRBJ2-1; TRBD1 is a possible D gene (5 bases). CDR1 DFQATT and CDR2 SNEGSKA come from the germline V gene (reference sequence). V lost 6 bases and J lost 2, with 14 bases in between. The CDR3 is made up of 14 amino acids. The CDR3 protein is CSAVIREPYNEQFF. CDR3 coding DNA: TGCAGTGCCGTGATCAGGGAACCCTACAATGAGCAGTTCTTC.

The rearrangement joins TRBV6-4 to TRBJ2-3, with 15 nucleotides matching TRBD2. Germline V lookup: CDR1 MRHNA, CDR2 SNTAGT. The CDR3 consists of 15 residues. This chain's CDR3 is CAIAGTSGGLDTQYF. In DNA, the CDR3 is TGTGCTATAGCAGGGACTAGCGGGGGGTTGGATACGCAGTATTTT.

This clonotype was observed a few times. The chain combines TRBV11-3 with TRBJ2-1, with 7 bases identical to TRBD2. The CDR3 contains 19 residues. V shed 2 bases and J 3 bases; nucleotides not matched to a gene: 16. CDR1 is SGHNT and CDR2 is YENEEA in the germline V gene. The CDR3 DNA follows: TGTGCCAGCAGCTTACAAAGCTTAGAGGGGACTACTGACTACAATGAGCAGTTCTTC. Its protein is CASSLQSLEGTTDYNEQFF.

The sample holds a few counts of this clonotype. V usage is TRBV10-2 and J usage is TRBJ2-6, with D perhaps being TRBD1 or TRBD2 (5 bases each). This CDR3 region has 17 residues. The germline V gene has CDR1 WSHSY and CDR2 SAAADI. V lost 5 bases and J 1 base, leaving 15 bases between the germline ends. The CDR3, as DNA: TGCGCCAGCAGTTCCGGGACGAGGAGTTCTGGGGCCAACGTCCTGACTTTC. Encoded protein: CASSSGTRSSGANVLTF.

With respect to this clonotype: A read error is likely, as this CDR3 ends without the conserved phenylalanine or tryptophan. No DNA is shown, since the ends of the CDR3 on it are uncertain; the CDR3 is the one TCRdb lists. This chain uses TRBV20-1 with TRBJ2-5; the table's TRBD2 call for D was not verified on the DNA. The CDR3 is 14 amino acids long, termini counted. Germline V gene lookup returns CDR1 DFQATT and CDR2 SNEGSKA (reference sequence). The CDR3 protein is CSARAGLAQEKKEG.

The rearrangement links TRBV20-1 to TRBJ2-7, with 7 bases identical to TRBD2. With V trimmed by 3 bases and J by 0 bases, 14 bases remained unmatched. The germline gives CDR1 DFQATT, CDR2 SNEGSKA (reference sequence). There are 17 residues in the CDR3. In DNA form, the CDR3 reads TGCAGTGCTAGGGCGGGAGAACCAAGCGGGTTCTCCTACGAGCAGTACTTC. This sequence encodes CSARAGEPSGFSYEQYF.

Relative to its sample, this clonotype is medium-sized (0.01 to 0.1%). This chain connects TRBV6-1 to TRBJ2-1, with D possibly matching TRBD2 (6 bases). CDR1 is MNHNS and CDR2 is SASEGT in the germline V gene. The V end was cut by 3 bases, the J end by 6 bases, with 15 bases between. This CDR3 has 15 amino acids. The CDR3 nucleotides read TGTGCCAGCAGTGATGGCGGGGAACACTTCAATGAGCAGTTCTTC. Its protein product is CASSDGGEHFNEQFF.

Of note for this clonotype: No conserved phenylalanine or tryptophan ends this CDR3, so it is likely a read error. The chain carries TRBV4-3 and TRBJ2-5; TRBD2 is a possible D gene (5 bases). CDR1 and CDR2 from the germline V gene are LGHNA and YSLEER. The CDR3 covers 16 residues. The V and J ends lost 1 base and 5 bases respectively, with 17 bases between them. This CDR3 is CASSQALEGDVETQYV. CDR3 coding DNA: TGCGCCAGCAGCCAAGCACTAGAGGGAGACGTGGAGACCCAGTACGTC.

The CDR3 region is CASSDSIGQYF. Here the CDR3 DNA reads TGTGCCAGCAGTGACTCGATCGGGCAGTACTTC. The chain joins TRBV6-4 to TRBJ2-7; D gene ambiguous. Germline V gives CDR1 MRHNA, CDR2 SNTAGT. Deletions cut 0 bases from V and 9 bases from J, with 6 bases between. CDR3 length: 11 residues.

The rearrangement links TRBV6-4 to TRBJ2-3; 7 bases fit TRBD1. The ends lost 4 bases at V and 6 bases at J; junction bases unmatched: 7. CDR1 MRHNA and CDR2 SNTAGT come from the germline V gene. The CDR3 covers 14 residues. The CDR3 region is CASSGGGQGDTQYF. In nucleotides, the CDR3 is TGTGCCAGCAGTGGAGGGGGCCAAGGGGATACGCAGTATTTT.

Concerning this clonotype: No conserved phenylalanine or tryptophan is present at the end of the CDR3, so a read error is the likely explanation. The limits of the CDR3 on the DNA are not certain, so only TCRdb's listed CDR3 is given. The V and J genes are TRBV3-1 and TRBJ2-3. The length of the CDR3 is 17 amino acids, counting both ends. Germline V gene data show CDR1 as LGHDT and CDR2 as YNNKEL (reference sequence). The CDR3 loop reads CASSRTLRDISTDTKYG.

This chain joins TRBV23-1 and TRBJ2-7; D not resolved. TRBV23-1 is placed among ORFs of uncertain function. This CDR3 comprises 16 residues. V lost 0 bases and J 5 bases, leaving 17 bases between the germline ends. The CDR3 DNA reads TGCGCCAGCAGTCAATCAGAAGGGATTGAAGCTAACGAGCAGTACTTC. Translating gives CASSQSEGIEANEQYF.

A note on this clonotype: This likely comes from a read error, as the CDR3 has no conserved phenylalanine or tryptophan at its end. No DNA is shown, since the ends of the CDR3 on it are uncertain; the CDR3 is the one TCRdb lists. J is TRBJ2-5 and V is TRBV4-3. CDR1 and CDR2 (germline): LGHNA, YSLEER. Termini included, the CDR3 measures 10 amino acids. The CDR3 is CASSQETQEG.

The chain joins TRBV4-3 to TRBJ2-1, with 13 bases identical to TRBD2. V gave up 1 base and J gave up 5 bases; unmatched junction bases: 2. Germline V gene lookup returns CDR1 LGHNA and CDR2 YSLEER. The CDR3 totals 16 residues. The CDR3 DNA reads as TGCGCCAGCAGCCAAGGACTAGCGGGGGGACACAATGAGCAGTTCTTC. This codes for CASSQGLAGGHNEQFF.